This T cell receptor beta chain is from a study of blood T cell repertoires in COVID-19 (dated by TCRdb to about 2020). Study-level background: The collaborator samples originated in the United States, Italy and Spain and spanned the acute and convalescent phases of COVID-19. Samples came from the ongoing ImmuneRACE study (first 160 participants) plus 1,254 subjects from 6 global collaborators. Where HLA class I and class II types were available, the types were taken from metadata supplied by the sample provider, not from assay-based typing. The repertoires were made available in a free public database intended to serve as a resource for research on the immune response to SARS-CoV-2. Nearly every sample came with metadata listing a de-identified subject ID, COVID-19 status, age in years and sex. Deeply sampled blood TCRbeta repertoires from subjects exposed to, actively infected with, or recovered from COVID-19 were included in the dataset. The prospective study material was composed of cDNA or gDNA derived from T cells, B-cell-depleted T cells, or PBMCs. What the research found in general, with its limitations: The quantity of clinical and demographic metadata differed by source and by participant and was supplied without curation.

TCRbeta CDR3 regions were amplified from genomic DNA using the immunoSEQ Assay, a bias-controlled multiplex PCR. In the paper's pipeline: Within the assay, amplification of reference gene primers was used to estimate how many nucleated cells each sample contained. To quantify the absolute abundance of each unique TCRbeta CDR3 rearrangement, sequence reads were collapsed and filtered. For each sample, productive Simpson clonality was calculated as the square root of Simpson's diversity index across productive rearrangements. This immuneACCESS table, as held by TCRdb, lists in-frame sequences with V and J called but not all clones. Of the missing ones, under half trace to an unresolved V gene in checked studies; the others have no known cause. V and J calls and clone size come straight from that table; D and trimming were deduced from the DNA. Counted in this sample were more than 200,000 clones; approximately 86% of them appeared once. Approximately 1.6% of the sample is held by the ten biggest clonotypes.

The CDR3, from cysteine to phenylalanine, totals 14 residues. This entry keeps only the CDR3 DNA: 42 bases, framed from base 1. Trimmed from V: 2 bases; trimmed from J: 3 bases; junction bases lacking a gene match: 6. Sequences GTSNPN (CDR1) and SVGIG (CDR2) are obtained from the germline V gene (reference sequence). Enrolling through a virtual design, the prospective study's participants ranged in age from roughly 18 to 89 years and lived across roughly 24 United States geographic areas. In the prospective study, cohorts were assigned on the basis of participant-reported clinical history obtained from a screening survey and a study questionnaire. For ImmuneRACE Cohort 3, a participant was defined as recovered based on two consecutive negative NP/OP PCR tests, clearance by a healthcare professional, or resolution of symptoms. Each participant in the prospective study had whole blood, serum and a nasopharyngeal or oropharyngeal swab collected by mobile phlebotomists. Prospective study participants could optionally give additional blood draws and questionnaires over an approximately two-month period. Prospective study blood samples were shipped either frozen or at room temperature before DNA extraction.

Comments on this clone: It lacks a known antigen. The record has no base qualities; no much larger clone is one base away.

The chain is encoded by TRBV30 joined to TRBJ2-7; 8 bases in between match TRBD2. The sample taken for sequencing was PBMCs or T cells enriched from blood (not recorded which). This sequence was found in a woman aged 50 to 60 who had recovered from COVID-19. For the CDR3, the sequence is CAWSPGLGGYEQYF. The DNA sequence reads TGTGCCTGGAGTCCGGGACTAGGTGGCTACGAGCAGTACTTC.